Presented here are 14 T cell receptor beta chains from one specimen sequenced in a study of T cells in Graves' hyperthyroidism and ophthalmopathy. TCR beta CDR3 sequences were amplified from RNA transcripts. The HTBI primer set drove a first-round RT-PCR of the TCR CDR3. TCRdb redid the calling of the multiplex PCR reads with MiXCR, one entry per CDR3 protein. This table holds about 640,000 distinct CDR3 sequences, roughly 20% found once. Sequences were obtained from blood. These receptors were obtained from a man aged 25-40 years with Graves' ophthalmopathy.

The rearrangement links TRBV14 to TRBJ2-7, with 14 bases identical to TRBD2. This CDR3 has 18 amino acids. Germline CDR1 SGHDN, CDR2 FVKESK. The junction had 12 bases not matched to a gene; V was cut back by 4 bases and J by 4 bases. The CDR3 nucleotides read TGTGCCAGCAGCCCACAGGGACTAGCGGGAGAGGGGTATTACGAGCAGTACTTC. Protein sequence: CASSPQGLAGEGYYEQYF.

This clonotype has at least ten counts. The chain combines TRBV27 with TRBJ1-5, with a possible D match to TRBD1 (6 bases). The CDR3 totals 14 residues. Germline values: CDR1 MNHEY, CDR2 SMNVEV (reference sequence). V was clipped by 1 base and J by 2 bases, with 6 bases between them. The CDR3 spells CASSLYRGNQPQHF. CDR3 coding DNA: TGTGCCAGCAGTTTATACAGGGGCAATCAGCCCCAGCATTTT.

The table lists this clonotype with a few counts. The J gene is TRBJ1-4, the V gene TRBV3-1; D may be TRBD1 (5 bases). The CDR3 consists of 18 residues. V was cut by 0 bases and J by 7 bases, with 21 bases left in between. The V gene's germline CDR1 is LGHDT and CDR2 YNNKEL (reference sequence). CDR3 bases: TGTGCCAGCAGCCAAGATGGCTCTCGGGGGACGGTTTTTGAAAAACTGTTTTTT. It specifies CASSQDGSRGTVFEKLFF. Based on the CDR3 plus reference TRBV3-1 and TRBJ1-4, the full variable domain is DTAVSQTPKYLVTQMGNDKSIKCEQNLGHDTMYWYKQDSKKFLKIMFSYNNKELIINETVPNRFSPKSPDKAHLNLHINSLELGDSAVYFCASSQDGSRGTVFEKLFFGSGTQLSVL.

The V call is TRBV25-1, the J call TRBJ1-1; 8 bases agree with TRBD1. Germline V gives CDR1 MGHDK, CDR2 SYGVNS. The length of the CDR3 is 15 residues. V shed 1 base and J 2 bases; nucleotides not matched to a gene: 3. The CDR3 nucleotides are TGTGCCAGCAGTGAATGGGCAGGGGGCAACACTGAAGCTTTCTTT. Translated, it gives CASSEWAGGNTEAFF.

Concerning this clonotype itself: An end of the junction differs from the germline gene, which may be a read error. The chain has TRBV7-6 and TRBJ2-7, with D tentatively TRBD1 or TRBD2 (5 bases each). CDR1 and CDR2 (germline): SGHVS, FNYEAQ. The length of the CDR3 is 13 residues. In DNA, the CDR3 is TGTGCCAGCGGCTTGACGGGGACCCACGAGCAGTACTTC. This gives the protein CASGLTGTHEQYF.

This chain joins TRBV7-9 and TRBJ2-7; no definite D call. V was cut by 1 base and J by 6 bases, with 10 bases left in between. The length of the CDR3 is 13 residues. From germline, CDR1 is SEHNR and CDR2 FQNEAQ (reference sequence). This chain's CDR3 is CASSLGATGEQYF. CDR3 DNA sequence: TGTGCCAGCAGCTTAGGGGCTACGGGCGAGCAGTACTTC.

This clonotype was detected many times. CDR3 loop: CASSQLPDYEQYF. Here the CDR3 DNA reads TGTGCCAGCAGCCAACTACCTGATTACGAGCAGTACTTC. This sequence joins TRBV3-1 and TRBJ2-7; D ambiguous. The CDR3 covers 13 residues. The germline CDR1 and CDR2 sequences are LGHDT and YNNKEL (reference sequence). V shed 2 bases and J shed 4 bases, with 9 bases lying between them.

J is TRBJ2-1 and V is TRBV27, with 11 bases fitting TRBD2. V was pared by 5 bases and J by 2 bases, with 5 bases of the junction left unmatched. Germline V gene data show CDR1 as MNHEY and CDR2 as SMNVEV (reference sequence). The CDR3 totals 16 residues. CDR3 sequence (DNA): TGTGCCAGCAGTGCTACTAGCGGGAGCACCTACAATGAGCAGTTCTTC. Encoded protein: CASSATSGSTYNEQFF.

The rearrangement uses TRBV20-1 and TRBJ2-3; 11 bases align to TRBD2. In germline, CDR1 is DFQATT, CDR2 SNEGSKA (reference sequence). V lost 6 bases to trimming and J lost 2 bases; unmatched junction nucleotides: 7. The CDR3 is 15 residues long. In DNA, the CDR3 is TGCAGTGCACCCCCGACTAGCGGGAACACAGATACGCAGTATTTT. It yields the protein CSAPPTSGNTDTQYF.

The chain recombines TRBV7-2 with TRBJ2-3; D tentatively fits TRBD1 or TRBD2 (5 bases each). CDR1 SGHTA and CDR2 FQGNSA come from the germline V gene. This CDR3 has 16 residues. V shed 5 bases and J shed 6 bases, with 21 bases lying between them. The CDR3 nucleotides are TGTGCCAGCAGCCGGGGCGGGCCTCTCGGGCAGGATACGCAGTATTTT. Its protein product is CASSRGGPLGQDTQYF. Looking up the rest from reference TRBV7-2 and TRBJ2-3 gives the full variable domain: GAGVSQSPSNKVTEKGKDVELRCDPISGHTALYWYRQSLGQGLEFLIYFQGNSAPDKSGLPSDRFSAERTGGSVSTLTIQRTQQEDSAVYLCASSRGGPLGQDTQYFGPGTRLTVL.

This clonotype has ten or more counts. The V and J genes are TRBV3-1 and TRBJ2-1; possibly TRBD2 for D (5 bases). In germline, CDR1 is LGHDT, CDR2 YNNKEL (reference sequence). V lost 0 bases to trimming and J lost 0 bases, with 15 bases between them. The CDR3 sequence is 18 residues long. The CDR3 protein is CASSQDMRARASYNEQFF. DNA for the CDR3: TGTGCCAGCAGCCAAGATATGAGGGCTAGGGCCTCCTACAATGAGCAGTTCTTC.

This clonotype was observed a few times. J is TRBJ1-2 and V is TRBV18; 7 bases align to TRBD1. The CDR3 covers 14 residues. Germline lookup yields CDR1 KGHSH and CDR2 LQKENI. Trimming removed 5 bases from V and 5 bases from J; junction bases left unmatched: 8. In DNA form, the CDR3 reads TGTGCCAGCTCAGCCGGGACAGACTCGTATGGCTACACCTTC. This gives the protein CASSAGTDSYGYTF.

This clonotype occurred many times. The rearrangement joins TRBV12-3 or TRBV12-4 to TRBJ1-1; TRBD1 is a possible D gene (6 bases). Trimming stripped 5 bases from V and 6 bases from J, with 19 bases between. There are 15 residues in the CDR3. The CDR3 protein is CASSPKGGRLPEAFF. For the CDR3, the DNA is TGTGCCAGCAGTCCCAAGGGGGGGCGCCTCCCTGAAGCTTTCTTT.

There are a few counts of this clonotype. This rearrangement joins TRBV28 to TRBJ1-6; D call uncertain. Germline CDR1 is MDHEN and CDR2 is SYDVKM. V lost 8 bases to trimming and J lost 5 bases, with 7 bases between them. This CDR3 comprises 12 residues. The CDR3 DNA is TGTGCCAGCGGCGGCCATAATTCACCCCTCCACTTT. Its protein is CASGGHNSPLHF.